One and the same sample provided the 18 T cell receptor beta chains below, sequenced in a study of regulatory T cells in long-lasting Graves disease. The time point was: newly diagnosed GD, antithyroid drugs for less than 3 months. PBMC-extracted RNA yielded the TCR library. The TCR beta library used iRepertoire HTBI primers with Arm-PCR amplification of CDR3. One entry per CDR3 protein, called by TCRdb with MiXCR from the multiplex PCR reads. The sample lists hundreds of thousands of distinct CDR3 sequences, about 16% occurring once. These data were likewise used in another study, on T cells in Graves' hyperthyroidism and ophthalmopathy.

Specimen: peripheral blood mononuclear cells (PBMCs), collected at new diagnosis, from a patient treated with antithyroid drugs. These receptors were collected from a woman aged 35-65 years with Graves disease.

The sample holds a few counts of this clonotype. The rearrangement joins TRBV15 to TRBJ1-5; D might be TRBD1 (5 bases). Trimming left V 1 base short and J 8 bases short, with 15 bases between. Per the germline V gene, CDR1 is LNHNV and CDR2 is YYDKDF (reference sequence). The CDR3 is 15 amino acids. The CDR3 DNA is TGTGCCACCAGCAGAGGAGGAACAGGTCTGAAGCCCCAGCATTTT. This sequence encodes CATSRGGTGLKPQHF.

This clonotype was counted many times. This rearrangement joins TRBV28 to TRBJ2-7, with D perhaps matching TRBD1 or TRBD2 (6 bases each). Trimming shortened V by 5 bases and J by 5 bases, and 22 bases separated the two germline ends. The CDR3 loop spans 16 amino acids. Germline assignment: CDR1 MDHEN and CDR2 SYDVKM. CDR3 coding DNA: TGTGCCAGCAGTAAGGGGGTCGCGGGGCTAAGGCACGAGCAGTACTTC. This codes for CASSKGVAGLRHEQYF.

This clonotype was detected ten times or more. The V and J genes are TRBV3-1 and TRBJ2-3; TRBD2 aligns across 7 bases. Germline trimming cut 4 bases from V and 2 bases from J; bases unmatched to any gene: 6. CDR3 length: 15 residues. Germline values: CDR1 LGHDT, CDR2 YNNKEL (reference sequence). As DNA, the CDR3 is TGTGCCAGCAGCCGGGACGGGGGGATCACAGATACGCAGTATTTT. Amino acids: CASSRDGGITDTQYF.

This clonotype was counted between two and nine times. The chain links TRBV6-2 or TRBV6-3 to TRBJ1-1; a possible D gene is TRBD1 (6 bases). V was trimmed by 10 bases and J by 2 bases, leaving 14 bases between them. The CDR3 runs to 13 residues. Germline loops: CDR1 MNHEY, CDR2 SVGEGT. CDR3 in amino acids: CATTRDINTEAFF. CDR3 nucleotide sequence: TGTGCCACTACCCGGGACATTAACACTGAAGCTTTCTTT.

The J gene is TRBJ1-1, the V gene TRBV7-9, with TRBD1 matching over 7 bases. The CDR3 has 15 amino acids. Germline V gene sequence: CDR1 SEHNR, CDR2 FQNEAQ (reference sequence). J gave up 0 bases and V 3 bases, and 4 bases lay outside the gene matches. CDR3 amino acids: CASSFRQGLNTEAFF. The CDR3 DNA reads TGTGCCAGCAGCTTCCGACAGGGCTTGAACACTGAAGCTTTCTTT.

As concerns this clonotype: A clone one base away is much larger, so this may be a read error. The genes are TRBV7-8 and TRBJ1-1; D gene uncertain. V was clipped by 7 bases and J by 0 bases, with 18 bases between them. This CDR3 contains 16 residues. Germline values: CDR1 SGHVS, CDR2 FQNEAQ. In DNA, the CDR3 is TGTGCCAGCAACTTCACCGTACGAAACATGAACACTGAAGCTTTCTTT. Translation gives CASNFTVRNMNTEAFF.

Ten or more counts support this clonotype. The rearrangement links TRBV6-2 or TRBV6-3 to TRBJ1-1; D uncertain. The germline gives CDR1 MNHEY, CDR2 SVGEGT. The CDR3 is 13 amino acids. V lost 3 bases to trimming and J lost 6 bases, with 11 bases between them. CDR3 DNA sequence: TGTGCCAGCAGTTATATCATTTCTGCTGAAGCTTTCTTT. Amino acid sequence: CASSYIISAEAFF.

There are many counts of this clonotype. The chain uses TRBV6-1 and TRBJ2-1; 13 bases are shared with TRBD2. Trimming took 6 bases from V and 2 from J; bases not matched to a gene: 13. CDR3 length: 19 residues. Germline lookup yields CDR1 MNHNS and CDR2 SASEGT. CDR3 sequence (DNA): TGTGCCAGCAGCGACCAGTGGACTAGCGGGGGAGGGACCTACAATGAGCAGTTCTTC. It codes for CASSDQWTSGGGTYNEQFF.

This clonotype showed up many times. The chain combines TRBV15 with TRBJ2-5, with TRBD2 identical over 11 bases. CDR1 is LNHNV and CDR2 is YYDKDF in the germline V gene (reference sequence). With 0 bases clipped from V and 4 bases from J, the junction kept 4 bases outside the gene matches. The CDR3 is 16 residues long. The CDR3 sequence: CATSRERLAGLETQYF. In nucleotides, the CDR3 is TGTGCCACCAGCAGAGAGCGACTAGCGGGGTTAGAGACCCAGTACTTC.

This clonotype was counted ten times or more. V usage is TRBV3-1 and J usage is TRBJ2-1; the D gene is possibly TRBD2 (7 bases). CDR1 is LGHDT, CDR2 YNNKEL, per germline (reference sequence). The CDR3 length is 13 residues. V was pared by 9 bases and J by 9 bases, with 18 bases between. The CDR3 bases are TGTGCCAGTTCACAGGGAGGGTTCACTGAGCAGTTCTTC. It is translated as CASSQGGFTEQFF.

This clonotype has only a few counts. The V call is TRBV7-2, the J call TRBJ1-5; D not certain. Germline values: CDR1 SGHTA, CDR2 FQGNSA. V was trimmed by 5 bases and J by 2 bases, leaving 10 bases between them. CDR3 length: 14 residues. The CDR3 region is CASSPHGGNQPQHF. The DNA of the CDR3 is TGTGCCAGCAGCCCCCATGGGGGCAATCAGCCCCAGCATTTT.

This clonotype has just a few counts. The chain recombines TRBV9 with TRBJ2-2, with D maybe TRBD1 (6 bases). Trimming removed 2 bases at V and 7 bases at J, with 12 bases between. This CDR3 has 14 residues. Germline CDR1 is SGDLS and CDR2 is YYNGEE. The CDR3: CASSVSRGSGELFF. For the CDR3, the DNA is TGTGCCAGCAGCGTCTCCAGGGGAAGCGGGGAGCTGTTTTTT.

This clonotype was picked up one time. A much larger clone differs by one base, so this may be a read error. The chain recombines TRBV20-1 with TRBJ2-1, with TRBD2 matching over 8 bases. Germline CDR1 DFQATT, CDR2 SNEGSKA (reference sequence). V lost 6 bases, J lost 10 bases, and 11 bases stayed unmatched. The CDR3 totals 13 residues. This CDR3 is CSAPVGGAYEQFF. The CDR3 DNA is TGCAGTGCCCCGGTCGGGGGGGCCTACGAGCAGTTCTTC.

This clonotype was detected a few times. The chain recombines TRBV27 with TRBJ1-1; a weak D match, TRBD1 (5 bases). The germline V gene encodes CDR1 MNHEY and CDR2 SMNVEV (reference sequence). V was pared by 3 bases and J by 8 bases, with 13 bases between. The CDR3 has 13 residues. CDR3 sequence (DNA): TGTGCCAGCAGTTTTCGGGGACGCGGAGAAGCTTTCTTT. Encoded protein: CASSFRGRGEAFF.

This clonotype occurred a few times. The chain uses TRBV5-1 and TRBJ2-1, with D unresolved. Germline V gene data show CDR1 as SGHRS and CDR2 as YFSETQ. Trimming took 0 bases from V and 9 from J, leaving 13 bases between them. This CDR3 has 14 residues. The CDR3 coding sequence is TGCGCCAGCAGCTTGGACCTAGAGGTTGGTGAGCAGTTCTTC. Amino acid sequence: CASSLDLEVGEQFF.

This clonotype was detected a few times. At one of its ends the junction is not consistent with the germline gene, which may arise from a read error. The chain is built from TRBV3-1 and TRBJ2-7; D call uncertain. There are 12 residues in the CDR3. The germline V gene has CDR1 LGHDT and CDR2 YNNKEL (reference sequence). The chain's CDR3 is CASSQDVREKHF. The CDR3, as DNA: TGTGCCAGCAGCCAAGATGTTAGGGAAAAGCACTTC.

The chain joins TRBV24-1 to TRBJ2-1, with 8 bases that match TRBD1. This CDR3 has 15 residues. After removal of 1 base from V and 8 bases from J, the junction contained 6 bases not matched to a gene. Looked up from germline, CDR1 is KGHDR and CDR2 is SFDVKD. CDR3: CATSDFADRGHEQFF. The CDR3, as DNA: TGTGCCACCAGTGATTTCGCCGACAGGGGACATGAGCAGTTCTTC.

The chain uses TRBV5-6 and TRBJ1-2; no clear D. Trimming pared 0 bases from V and 10 bases from J, leaving 10 bases between. The CDR3 covers 12 residues. The germline V gene has CDR1 SGHDT and CDR2 YYEEEE. The CDR3 is CASSLVRKTYTF. The DNA of the CDR3 is TGTGCCAGCAGCTTGGTCCGGAAAACCTACACCTTC.